This T cell receptor beta chain was recovered during a study of T cell responses to AZD1222 COVID-19 vaccine. Study outcomes and limitations: Two AZD1222 administrations were followed by greater Spike-specific TCR breadth and depth. Clonal diversity may have been underestimated, and the donors were mostly white British, with more females than males. Reports say nearly half of spike-specific TCRs go after unmutated variant regions. Repertoire samples came only from after the peak T cell response.

Assay used: immunoSEQ multiplex PCR; TCRdb lists only in-frame clones, some missing. The sample has 65,000 to 80,000 clones, around 90% seen once. Germline values: CDR1 SGDLS, CDR2 YYNGEE. Unmatched junction bases numbered 5, after V lost 0 bases and J lost 5 bases. The CDR3 has 16 amino acids. With regard to this clone: Its antigen is undetermined.

This sequence was found in an adult in good health. The sample was peripheral blood, taken on day 0 of AZD1222 vaccination. J is TRBJ2-5 and V is TRBV9, with 12 bases fitting TRBD2. The CDR3 here is CASSVGRTSGKETQYF. In nucleotides, the CDR3 is TGTGCCAGCAGCGTAGGCCGGACTAGCGGGAAGGAGACCCAGTACTTC.